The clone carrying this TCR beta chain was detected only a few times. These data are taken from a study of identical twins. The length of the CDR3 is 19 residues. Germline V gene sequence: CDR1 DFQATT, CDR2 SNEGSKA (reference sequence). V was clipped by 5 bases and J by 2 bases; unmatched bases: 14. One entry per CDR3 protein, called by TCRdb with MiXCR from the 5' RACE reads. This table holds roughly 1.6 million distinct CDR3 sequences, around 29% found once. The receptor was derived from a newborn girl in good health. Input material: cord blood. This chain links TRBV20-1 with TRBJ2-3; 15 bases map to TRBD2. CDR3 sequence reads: CSAQEQGLAGGPYTDTQYF. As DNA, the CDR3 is TGCAGTGCTCAAGAGCAAGGACTAGCGGGAGGGCCCTACACAGATACGCAGTATTTT.